The present T cell receptor (beta chain) was sequenced within a study of T cell responses to AZD1222 COVID-19 vaccine. The CDR3 totals 13 residues. Germline V gene lookup returns CDR1 LGHDT and CDR2 YNNKEL (reference sequence). The junction had 8 bases not matched to a gene; V was cut back by 8 bases and J by 5 bases. This clone appeared a single time. Its matching antigen is unknown. Study outcomes and limitations: Across spike, vaccine-associated CD4 TCRs were found, dominant at 160-218 and 743-854.

Method: immunoSEQ multiplex PCR; TCRdb's copy keeps in-frame clones and lacks some. There are roughly 49,000 clones in the sample; approximately 80% occur only once, and roughly 7% lies in the top ten. This material consisted of peripheral blood, taken on day 0 of AZD1222 vaccination. This rearrangement joins TRBV3-1 (or the pseudogene TRBV3-2) to TRBJ2-5, with 7 bases aligning to TRBD2. This clonotype originated in an adult in good health. CDR3 bases: TGTGCCAGCGGGAGGGGTCAGGCTGAGACCCAGTACTTC. It codes for CASGRGQAETQYF.